The 29 T cell receptor beta chains below were found in one sample sequenced in a study of spatial heterogeneity in lung cancer. TCRdb re-analysed the 5' RACE reads in MiXCR, keeping a single row per CDR3 protein. The table has around 92,000 distinct CDR3 sequences, about 12% seen once. Time point noted: sample taken at primary tumor resection. Whole RNA came from tumor, nontumor lung or frozen PBMC and was sequenced without being sorted. The material was PBMCs, obtained at surgery. These TCRs come from a male donor with early-stage non-small cell lung cancer.

This clonotype was seen only a few times. CDR3 DNA sequence: TGTGCCATCAGTGGGGACAGGAATAATGAAAAACTGTTTTTT. Translating gives CAISGDRNNEKLFF. The V and J genes are TRBV10-3 and TRBJ1-4; the match to TRBD1 covers 8 bases. Losses at the gene ends were 4 bases for V and 4 bases for J; bases not matched to a gene: 2. Germline CDR1 is ENHRY and CDR2 is SYGVKD. The CDR3 extends over 14 amino acids.

The chain links TRBV30 to TRBJ2-1; tentative D call: TRBD1 (7 bases). This CDR3 is 15 amino acids long. Germline CDR1 is GTSNPN and CDR2 is SVGIG (reference sequence). Trimming took off 3 bases at V and 0 bases at J, with 12 bases between the two ends. DNA for the CDR3: TGTGCCTGGAGGGGGGGACAGCGCTCCTACAATGAGCAGTTCTTC. As protein: CAWRGGQRSYNEQFF.

The chain uses TRBV6-8 and TRBJ2-7, with 11 nucleotides matching TRBD1. Germline CDR1 MNHGY, CDR2 SAAAGT. This CDR3 region has 14 residues. V shed 6 bases and J 5 bases; nucleotides not matched to a gene: 6. In DNA form, the CDR3 reads TGTGCCAGCAGGAGGGACAGGGGGTCTGACGAGCAGTACTTC. This sequence encodes CASRRDRGSDEQYF.

This clonotype came up many times. The chain links TRBV6-2 or TRBV6-3 to TRBJ1-2; 7 bases fit TRBD1. Per the germline V gene, CDR1 is MNHEY and CDR2 is SVGEGT. The CDR3 totals 14 residues. Trimming removed 6 bases from V and 4 bases from J; junction bases left unmatched: 8. CDR3 loop: CASRTSGQVYGYTF. The CDR3 DNA sequence: TGTGCCAGCAGAACCTCTGGACAGGTCTATGGCTACACCTTC.

There are a few counts of this clonotype. The CDR3 sequence: CASSLAPGPTDEQYF. The DNA for the CDR3 is TGTGCCAGCAGCTTAGCCCCGGGACCAACGGACGAGCAGTACTTC. The chain combines TRBV7-2 with TRBJ2-7; D possibly uses TRBD1 or TRBD2 (5 bases each). CDR1 is SGHTA and CDR2 is FQGNSA in the germline V gene. The CDR3 contains 15 residues. V lost 0 bases, J lost 5 bases, and 14 bases lay in between.

This clonotype was seen a handful of times. The chain links TRBV20-1 to TRBJ2-5; weak D call: TRBD1 (6 bases). The CDR3 totals 14 residues. V dropped 3 bases and J dropped 2 bases, with 13 bases sitting between them. Looked up from germline, CDR1 is DFQATT and CDR2 is SNEGSKA (reference sequence). For the CDR3, the DNA is TGCAGTGCTAGGACAGGCGACCCACAAGAGACCCAGTACTTC. Protein product: CSARTGDPQETQYF.

This sequence joins TRBV5-1 and TRBJ2-1; D ambiguous. V dropped 1 base and J dropped 6 bases, with 8 bases sitting between them. The CDR3 loop spans 13 amino acids. From germline, CDR1 is SGHRS and CDR2 YFSETQ. The CDR3 region is CASSLIRGNEQFF. In nucleotides, the CDR3 is TGCGCCAGCAGCTTGATCAGAGGCAATGAGCAGTTCTTC.

This clonotype was recorded a few times. The gene calls are TRBV27 and TRBJ2-6; no clear D gene. The CDR3 is made up of 16 amino acids. The germline CDR1 and CDR2 sequences are MNHEY and SMNVEV (reference sequence). V was cut by 5 bases and J by 0 bases, with 11 bases left in between. In DNA form, the CDR3 reads TGTGCCAGCAGTCCGACTCCCCTCTCTGGGGCCAACGTCCTGACTTTC. Translating gives CASSPTPLSGANVLTF.

This chain links TRBV7-9 with TRBJ2-1; the D is unclear. V was clipped by 3 bases and J by 4 bases, with 7 bases between them. Looked up from germline, CDR1 is SEHNR and CDR2 is FQNEAQ (reference sequence). The CDR3 contains 13 residues. The CDR3 DNA reads TGTGCCAGCAGCTTGGACGGTTACAATGAGCAGTTCTTC. Its protein product is CASSLDGYNEQFF. The entire variable domain, with the rest obtained from reference TRBV7-9 and TRBJ2-1, is as follows: DTGVSQNPRHKITKRGQNVTFRCDPISEHNRLYWYRQTLGQGPEFLTYFQNEAQLEKSRLLSDRFSAERPKGSFSTLEIQRTEQGDSAMYLCASSLDGYNEQFFGPGTRLTVL.

This clonotype was counted many times. The chain recombines TRBV10-3 with TRBJ2-7; 9 nucleotides line up with TRBD2. The J segment lost 4 bases and the V segment lost 3 bases, leaving 7 bases of the junction unmatched. The germline V gene has CDR1 ENHRY and CDR2 SYGVKD. The CDR3 runs to 15 residues. CDR3 region: CAISEGVAGVYEQYF. The DNA for the CDR3 is TGTGCCATCAGTGAAGGAGTAGCGGGAGTGTACGAGCAGTACTTC.

This clonotype was found many times. The chain links TRBV7-2 to TRBJ2-1, with 12 bases identical to TRBD2. The CDR3 has 17 residues. Losses at the gene ends were 1 base for V and 4 bases for J; bases not matched to a gene: 5. CDR1 and CDR2 (germline): SGHTA, FQGNSA. CDR3 in amino acids: CASSLGRGLAGYNEQFF. CDR3 nucleotides: TGTGCCAGCAGCTTAGGCCGGGGACTAGCGGGTTACAATGAGCAGTTCTTC.

This clonotype was seen more than once but under ten times. The genes are TRBV7-2 and TRBJ2-2, with TRBD1 identical over 9 bases. The CDR3 extends over 16 amino acids. Germline lookup yields CDR1 SGHTA and CDR2 FQGNSA. The ends lost 3 bases at V and 3 bases at J; junction bases unmatched: 5. CDR3 bases: TGTGCCAGCAGCTTCAAGGGACAGGGCTACACCGGGGAGCTGTTTTTT. The encoded protein is CASSFKGQGYTGELFF.

This clonotype has only a few counts. V and J are TRBV20-1 and TRBJ2-4; possibly TRBD1 for D (6 bases). CDR1 is DFQATT, CDR2 SNEGSKA, per germline (reference sequence). Trimming removed 5 bases from V and 4 bases from J, with 15 bases in between. The CDR3 length is 14 residues. The chain's CDR3 is CSAPTDSLKNIQYF. DNA of the CDR3: TGCAGTGCTCCGACGGACAGCTTGAAAAACATTCAGTACTTC.

This clonotype appeared many times. The genes are TRBV7-3 and TRBJ2-5, with TRBD2 matching 8 bases. With V trimmed by 2 bases and J by 3 bases, 14 bases remained unmatched. The CDR3 contains 18 residues. Germline lookup yields CDR1 SGHTA and CDR2 FQGTGA. The DNA for the CDR3 is TGTGCCAGCAGCTTACGACCCAGGGGTTCAGCGGGAGAAGAGACCCAGTACTTC. Translation: CASSLRPRGSAGEETQYF. Using reference TRBV7-3 and TRBJ2-5 for the parts outside the CDR3, the full variable domain is GAGVSQTPSNKVTEKGKYVELRCDPISGHTALYWYRQSLGQGPEFLIYFQGTGAADDSGLPNDRFFAVRPEGSVSTLKIQRTERGDSAVYLCASSLRPRGSAGEETQYFGPGTRLLVL.

This clonotype was seen many times. The V and J genes are TRBV5-5 and TRBJ2-5; no clear D gene. The ends were cut back, 3 bases at V and 4 bases at J, with 16 bases in the middle. The CDR3 contains 15 residues. Germline CDR1 is SGHKS and CDR2 is YYEKEE (reference sequence). The CDR3 protein is CASSSPTHPSETQYF. As DNA, the CDR3 is TGTGCCAGCAGCTCCCCGACACACCCCTCAGAGACCCAGTACTTC.

This clonotype turned up a few times. V gene TRBV2 combines with J gene TRBJ2-3; no clear D. V dropped 9 bases and J dropped 1 base, with 11 bases sitting between them. The germline gives CDR1 SNHLY, CDR2 FYNNEI. The CDR3 has 13 amino acids. DNA for the CDR3: TGTGCCAGTTTAGATGGGGGCACAGATACGCAGTATTTT. Its translation: CASLDGGTDTQYF.

This clonotype was counted ten times or more. V is TRBV12-3 or TRBV12-4 and J is TRBJ2-1; TRBD1 agrees at 8 bases. CDR3 length: 15 amino acids. V lost 6 bases and J lost 9; bases outside the gene matches: 13. The CDR3 loop is CASSHGPDRVAEQFF. CDR3 DNA sequence: TGTGCCAGCAGCCACGGGCCGGACAGGGTAGCTGAGCAGTTCTTC.

V gene TRBV12-3 or TRBV12-4 combines with J gene TRBJ2-7; a weak D match, TRBD1 (6 bases). CDR3 length: 13 amino acids. Trimming left V 5 bases short and J 6 bases short, with 14 bases between. The DNA of the CDR3 is TGTGCCAGCAGTCTACAGGGTTACGCCGAGCAGTACTTC. This gives the protein CASSLQGYAEQYF.

This sequence joins TRBV28 and TRBJ2-7; tentative D call: TRBD1 (5 bases). The length of the CDR3 is 12 residues. The germline V gene has CDR1 MDHEN and CDR2 SYDVKM. The ends were cut back, 3 bases at V and 4 bases at J, with 7 bases in the middle. The CDR3 is CASSFQGYEQYF. The CDR3 bases are TGTGCCAGCAGTTTTCAGGGATACGAGCAGTACTTC.

The chain's CDR3 is CASSHNGRANNEQFF. The DNA of the CDR3 is TGTGCCAGCAGTCACAACGGGAGGGCCAACAATGAGCAGTTCTTC. The genes are TRBV27 and TRBJ2-1, with 8 bases that match TRBD2. The CDR3 extends over 15 amino acids. Trimming removed 5 bases from V and 5 bases from J; junction bases left unmatched: 8. Per the germline V gene, CDR1 is MNHEY and CDR2 is SMNVEV (reference sequence).

This chain links TRBV29-1 with TRBJ1-5; perhaps TRBD1 as D (6 bases). The length of the CDR3 is 13 residues. V was trimmed by 3 bases and J by 6 bases, leaving 12 bases between them. Germline V gives CDR1 SQVTM, CDR2 ANQGSEA. CDR3 region: CSVETGGGQPQHF. CDR3 nucleotides: TGCAGCGTTGAGACGGGGGGCGGTCAGCCCCAGCATTTT. The full variable domain, its missing parts supplied by reference TRBV29-1 and TRBJ1-5, is SAVISQKPSRDICQRGTSLTIQCQVDSQVTMMFWYRQQPGQSLTLIATANQGSEATYESGFVIDKFPISRPNLTFSTLTVSNMSPEDSSIYLCSVETGGGQPQHFGDGTRLSIL.

The rearrangement joins TRBV24-1 to TRBJ1-4; possible D gene TRBD1, 6 bases. Trimming removed 5 bases from V and 0 bases from J, with 12 bases in between. The CDR3 loop spans 16 amino acids. The germline CDR1 and CDR2 sequences are KGHDR and SFDVKD. The CDR3 region has the DNA TGTGCCACCAGTGCCTCTGACAGGACAACTAATGAAAAACTGTTTTTT. Residues: CATSASDRTTNEKLFF.

This clonotype was seen repeatedly, ten times or more. One junction end does not reproduce the germline sequence, and a read error may be involved. The chain links TRBV5-1 to TRBJ2-7; a weak D match, TRBD1 (5 bases). Germline V lookup: CDR1 SGHRS, CDR2 YFSETQ. The CDR3 length is 14 residues. The DNA for the CDR3 is TGTGCCAGCAGCTTAGCAGACAGCTCCTACGAGCAGTACTTC. Amino acid sequence: CASSLADSSYEQYF.

The V and J genes are TRBV5-4 and TRBJ1-6; tentative D call: TRBD1 (6 bases). Trimming left V 4 bases short and J 13 bases short, with 21 bases between. Germline assignment: CDR1 SGHNT and CDR2 YYREEE (reference sequence). The CDR3 covers 15 residues. The CDR3 loop reads CASSPQAGQGEPLHF. DNA of the CDR3: TGTGCCAGCAGCCCCCAGGCGGGACAAGGGGAGCCCCTCCACTTT.

This clonotype was counted a few times. The V gene is TRBV15, the J gene TRBJ1-2; possible D gene TRBD1, 6 bases. The V end lost 0 bases, the J end lost 4 bases, and 12 bases lay between the germline ends. This CDR3 has 15 amino acids. Germline assignment: CDR1 LNHNV and CDR2 YYDKDF (reference sequence). CDR3 region: CATSRDLQGTYGYTF. CDR3 sequence (DNA): TGTGCCACCAGCAGAGATTTGCAGGGGACCTATGGCTACACCTTC.

This clonotype has a count of ten or more. This chain links TRBV4-2 with TRBJ2-1; D unresolved. The V end was cut by 0 bases, the J end by 6 bases, with 9 bases between. The CDR3 covers 14 residues. Germline V gene lookup returns CDR1 LGHNA and CDR2 YNFKEQ. CDR3: CASSQDFRSNEQFF. The CDR3 region has the DNA TGTGCCAGCAGCCAAGACTTCCGTTCCAATGAGCAGTTCTTC.

The chain carries TRBV5-1 and TRBJ2-1; D gene uncertain. CDR1 and CDR2 from the germline V gene are SGHRS and YFSETQ. V gave up 0 bases and J gave up 5 bases, with 9 bases separating them. CDR3 length equals 14 residues. CDR3 sequence (DNA): TGCGCCAGCAGCTTGGGCCTTGACCACAATGAGCAGTTCTTC. Protein sequence: CASSLGLDHNEQFF.

As concerns this clonotype: A read error is possible here, since a much larger clone lies one base away. This chain connects TRBV5-1 to TRBJ2-1, with D maybe TRBD2 (6 bases). This CDR3 contains 15 residues. Germline lookup yields CDR1 SGHRS and CDR2 YFSETQ. The CDR3 region is CAGSVEASEWNEQFF. CDR3 DNA sequence: TGCGCCGGCAGCGTCGAGGCTAGCGAATGGAATGAGCAGTTCTTC.

There are a few counts of this clonotype. This chain uses TRBV4-3 with TRBJ2-5; D perhaps matches TRBD1 (6 bases). Germline loops: CDR1 LGHNA, CDR2 YSLEER. V was cut by 0 bases and J by 5 bases, with 16 bases left in between. CDR3 length equals 16 residues. The CDR3 is CASSQDWTAFGETQYF. The CDR3 coding sequence is TGCGCCAGCAGCCAAGATTGGACAGCCTTTGGGGAGACCCAGTACTTC.